These 14 T cell receptor beta chains were sequenced from one sample in a study of T cell changes during pregnancy in multiple sclerosis. Generated by immunoSEQ multiplex PCR, the TCRdb table keeps only in-frame clones and is missing some. The repertoire holds over 60,000 clones, with 91% as singletons. Sequenced material: peripheral blood, taken in the third trimester of pregnancy. All receptors derive from a female donor in good health, enrolled as a control in a pregnancy study.

The genes are TRBV5-1 and TRBJ2-3; a possible D gene is TRBD2 (5 bases). The CDR3 extends over 16 amino acids. V lost 7 bases to trimming and J lost 4 bases, with 22 bases between them. Germline V gene sequence: CDR1 SGHRS, CDR2 YFSETQ. CDR3 sequence: CASRLLPSGSADTQYF. In DNA form, the CDR3 reads TGCGCCAGCCGCCTTCTGCCCAGCGGTAGCGCAGATACGCAGTATTTT.

The CDR3 DNA reads as TGCGCCAGCAGCCAAGGCCGACAGGGTACAGATACGCAGTATTTT. It yields the protein CASSQGRQGTDTQYF. This chain connects TRBV4-3 to TRBJ2-3; 7 bases match TRBD1. In germline, CDR1 is LGHNA, CDR2 YSLEER. V dropped 1 base and J dropped 3; count of bases not matched to a gene: 4. CDR3 length: 15 amino acids.

This chain uses TRBV5-6 with TRBJ1-4; D gene uncertain. With 0 bases removed from V and 2 bases from J, the gap between germline ends came to 14 bases. The CDR3 runs 17 residues. CDR1 and CDR2 (germline): SGHDT, YYEEEE. The CDR3 sequence is CASSLVPGFQTNEKLFF. The CDR3 nucleotides read TGTGCCAGCAGCTTGGTCCCGGGGTTTCAGACTAATGAAAAACTGTTTTTT.

Only a few counts were recorded for this clone. The CDR3: CASNPDRSYNSPLHF. The DNA for the CDR3 is TGTGCCAGCAACCCGGACAGATCCTATAATTCACCCCTCCACTTT. The rearrangement links TRBV6-5 to TRBJ1-6; D is perhaps TRBD1 (6 bases). CDR3 length: 15 residues. The germline V gene encodes CDR1 MNHEY and CDR2 SVGAGI. Deletions cut 7 bases from V and 1 base from J, with 11 bases between.

V gene TRBV6-6 combines with J gene TRBJ2-1, with D perhaps matching TRBD2 (6 bases). Germline assignment: CDR1 MNHNY and CDR2 SVGAGI (reference sequence). This CDR3 has 15 amino acids. V lost 6 bases and J lost 6, with 18 bases in between. DNA of the CDR3: TGTGCCAGCAGGCCTGGAACCGGGACTTTCAATGAGCAGTTCTTC. Its protein product is CASRPGTGTFNEQFF.

V is TRBV7-2 and J is TRBJ2-7; TRBD2 aligns across 7 bases. V gave up 3 bases and J gave up 3 bases; unmatched junction bases: 14. In germline, CDR1 is SGHTA, CDR2 FQGNSA. This CDR3 region has 17 residues. This CDR3 reads CASSFRGGGLTNYEQYF. For the CDR3, the DNA is TGTGCCAGCAGCTTTAGGGGCGGGGGACTTACAAACTACGAGCAGTACTTC.

The rearrangement uses TRBV7-2 and TRBJ2-3; D gene uncertain. V lost 1 base and J lost 2, with 10 bases in between. This CDR3 comprises 15 residues. Germline CDR1 is SGHTA and CDR2 is FQGNSA. Written as DNA, the CDR3 is TGTGCCAGCAGCTTAGACCGGGTCACCACAGATACGCAGTATTTT. Its translation: CASSLDRVTTDTQYF.

The gene calls are TRBV30 and TRBJ1-2; 7 bases are shared with TRBD1. The CDR3 is 12 amino acids. Unmatched junction bases numbered 2, after V lost 5 bases and J lost 2 bases. Germline lookup yields CDR1 GTSNPN and CDR2 SVGIG (reference sequence). In DNA, the CDR3 is TGTGCCTGGTCGACAGGGAACTATGGCTACACCTTC. Amino acid sequence: CAWSTGNYGYTF.

The chain couples TRBV7-2 to TRBJ1-1, with 8 bases lining up with TRBD1. V shed 5 bases and J 3 bases; nucleotides not matched to a gene: 11. The CDR3 has 16 residues. Germline V CDR1 and CDR2: SGHTA, FQGNSA. In DNA, the CDR3 is TGTGCCAGCAGCCTATTACCCGGACAGGGTGACACTGAAGCTTTCTTT. Its protein is CASSLLPGQGDTEAFF.

The rearrangement links TRBV12-2 to TRBJ1-1; the D call of TRBD1 is as the table states it, not checked on the DNA. TRBV12-2 is assigned pseudogene status. This CDR3 is built from 16 residues. The chain's CDR3 is CASRLRDSPPNTEAFF. In nucleotides, the CDR3 is TGTGCAAGTCGCTTACGGGACAGCCCCCCAAACACTGAAGCTTTCTTT.

The chain uses TRBV11-3 and TRBJ2-1, with D perhaps matching TRBD1 (5 bases). The V gene's germline CDR1 is SGHNT and CDR2 YENEEA. Trimming took 6 bases from V and 8 from J, leaving 14 bases between them. CDR3 size: 13 residues. CDR3 protein: CASRQTGADEQFF. DNA for the CDR3: TGTGCCAGCAGACAGACTGGGGCGGATGAGCAGTTCTTC. Combining the CDR3 with reference TRBV11-3 and TRBJ2-1 gives the whole variable domain EAGVVQSPRYKIIEKKQPVAFWCNPISGHNTLYWYLQNLGQGPELLIRYENEEAVDDSQLPKDRFSAERLKGVDSTLKIQPAELGDSAVYLCASRQTGADEQFFGPGTRLTVL.

The chain combines TRBV6-5 with TRBJ2-6, with D perhaps TRBD2 (6 bases). CDR1 and CDR2 (germline): MNHEY, SVGAGI. Trimming took 5 bases from V and 2 from J, leaving 10 bases between them. This CDR3 contains 15 residues. This CDR3 reads CASSPEGTGANVLTF. DNA for the CDR3: TGTGCCAGCAGTCCGGAGGGAACTGGGGCCAACGTCCTGACTTTC.

The chain links TRBV5-4 to TRBJ2-1; the match to TRBD2 covers 8 bases. V gave up 1 base and J gave up 5 bases; unmatched junction bases: 5. This CDR3 is 15 amino acids long. CDR1 SGHNT and CDR2 YYREEE come from the germline V gene (reference sequence). The CDR3 loop is CASSLRAGADNEQFF. The CDR3 bases are TGTGCCAGCAGCTTGAGAGCGGGAGCTGACAATGAGCAGTTCTTC.

V and J are TRBV7-9 and TRBJ2-1; 14 bases are shared with TRBD2. CDR3 length: 15 residues. Germline V lookup: CDR1 SEHNR, CDR2 FQNEAQ (reference sequence). The V segment lost 4 bases and the J segment 10 bases; nucleotides outside the gene matches: 6. The CDR3 DNA follows: TGTGCCAGCAGCTGGGGGACTAGCGGGAGAGGGGAGCAGTTCTTC. Its translation: CASSWGTSGRGEQFF.